The T cell receptor (beta chain) under discussion was sequenced for a study of CD8+ T cells in alopecia areata. As part of sample collection, lesional scalp punch biopsies and peripheral blood were taken from alopecia areata patients. Researchers picked out CD4+ and CD8+ T cells from PBMCs by sorting. Concerning this clone: The target antigen is unknown.

cDNA reverse transcribed from extracted RNA served as the sequencing template. Produced via immunoSEQ multiplex PCR; TCRdb's table is partial and in-frame only. Of 50,000 to 70,000 clones in the sample, about 40% were seen once. This CDR3 region has 13 residues. Trimming cost V 5 bases and J 2 bases, with 12 bases left between them. Looked up from germline, CDR1 is SQVTM and CDR2 is ANQGSEA. Study observations and caveats: Clonality was higher in lesional than normal scalp, especially in alopecia totalis/universalis. Sharing of TCRs across patients appeared less clear than in mice, possibly for HLA-related reasons.

This TCR was sampled from a human donor with alopecia areata. The sample comprised NKG2D-low CD8+ T cells sorted from blood. The V call is TRBV29-1, the J call TRBJ1-2; D may be TRBD1 (6 bases). The CDR3 protein is CSVTTGANYGYTF. The CDR3 region has the DNA TGCAGCGTTACAACGGGGGCCAACTATGGCTACACCTTC.